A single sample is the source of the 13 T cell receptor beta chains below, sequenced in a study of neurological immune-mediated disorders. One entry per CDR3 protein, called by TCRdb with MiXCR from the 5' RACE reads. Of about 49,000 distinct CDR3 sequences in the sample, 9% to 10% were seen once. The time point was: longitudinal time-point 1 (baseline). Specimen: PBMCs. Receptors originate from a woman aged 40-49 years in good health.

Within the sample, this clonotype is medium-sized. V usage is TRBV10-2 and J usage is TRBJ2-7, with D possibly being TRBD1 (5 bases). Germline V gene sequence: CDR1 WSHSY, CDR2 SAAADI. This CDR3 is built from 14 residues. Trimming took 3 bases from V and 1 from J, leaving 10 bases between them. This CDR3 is CASSDRTPSYEQYF. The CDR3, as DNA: TGCGCCAGCAGTGATAGGACACCTTCCTACGAGCAGTACTTC.

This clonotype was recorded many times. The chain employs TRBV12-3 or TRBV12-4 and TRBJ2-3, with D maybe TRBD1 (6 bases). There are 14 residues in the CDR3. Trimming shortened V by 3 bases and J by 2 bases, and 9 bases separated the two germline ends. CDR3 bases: TGTGCCAGCAGTTTCAGGGGCCACACAGATACGCAGTATTTT. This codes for CASSFRGHTDTQYF.

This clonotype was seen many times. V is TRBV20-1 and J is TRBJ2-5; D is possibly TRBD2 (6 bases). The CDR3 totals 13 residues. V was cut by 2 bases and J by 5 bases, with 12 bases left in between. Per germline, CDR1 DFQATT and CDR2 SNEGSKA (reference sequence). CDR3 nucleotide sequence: TGCAGTGCTAGAACGGAGGGCCGGGAGACCCAGTACTTC. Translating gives CSARTEGRETQYF.

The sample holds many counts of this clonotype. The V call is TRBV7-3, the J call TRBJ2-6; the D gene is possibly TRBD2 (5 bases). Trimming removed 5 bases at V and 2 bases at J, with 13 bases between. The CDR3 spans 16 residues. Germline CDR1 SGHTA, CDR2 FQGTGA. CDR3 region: CASSRANGAGANVLTF. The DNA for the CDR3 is TGTGCCAGCAGCCGGGCCAACGGGGCTGGGGCCAACGTCCTGACTTTC.

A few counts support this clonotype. The DNA of the CDR3 is TGTGCCAGCAGCTCCCCGGGACAGGGCCCCACAGATACGCAGTATTTT. Translating gives CASSSPGQGPTDTQYF. V and J are TRBV7-9 and TRBJ2-3; 9 bases match TRBD1. The germline V gene encodes CDR1 SEHNR and CDR2 FQNEAQ (reference sequence). Trimming cost V 4 bases and J 2 bases; bases outside gene matches: 7. The CDR3 is 16 amino acids.

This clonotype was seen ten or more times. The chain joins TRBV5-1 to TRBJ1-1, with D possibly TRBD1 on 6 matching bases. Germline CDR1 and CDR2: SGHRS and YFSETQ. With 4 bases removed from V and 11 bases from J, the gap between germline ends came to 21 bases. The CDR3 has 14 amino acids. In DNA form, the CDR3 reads TGCGCCAGCAGCCTGGGCGTACAGGGAAGGTTGGCTTTCTTT. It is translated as CASSLGVQGRLAFF. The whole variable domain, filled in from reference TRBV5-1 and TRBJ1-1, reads KAGVTQTPRYLIKTRGQQVTLSCSPISGHRSVSWYQQTPGQGLQFLFEYFSETQRNKGNFPGRFSGRQFSNSRSEMNVSTLELGDSALYLCASSLGVQGRLAFFGQGTRLTVV.

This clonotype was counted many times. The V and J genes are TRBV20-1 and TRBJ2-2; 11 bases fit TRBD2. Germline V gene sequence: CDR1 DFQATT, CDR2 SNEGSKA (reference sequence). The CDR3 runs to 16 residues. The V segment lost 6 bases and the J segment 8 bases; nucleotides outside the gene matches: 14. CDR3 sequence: CSAWDSGRGATGELFF. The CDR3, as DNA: TGCAGTGCCTGGGATAGCGGGAGGGGAGCCACGGGGGAGCTGTTTTTT.

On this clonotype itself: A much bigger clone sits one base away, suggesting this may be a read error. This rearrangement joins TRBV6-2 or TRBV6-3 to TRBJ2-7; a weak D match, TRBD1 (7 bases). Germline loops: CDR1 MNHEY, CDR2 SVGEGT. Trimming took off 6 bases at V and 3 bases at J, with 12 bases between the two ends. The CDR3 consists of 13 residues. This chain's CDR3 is CASRTGRHYEQYF. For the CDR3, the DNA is TGTGCCAGCAGGACAGGGAGGCACTACGAGCAGTACTTC.

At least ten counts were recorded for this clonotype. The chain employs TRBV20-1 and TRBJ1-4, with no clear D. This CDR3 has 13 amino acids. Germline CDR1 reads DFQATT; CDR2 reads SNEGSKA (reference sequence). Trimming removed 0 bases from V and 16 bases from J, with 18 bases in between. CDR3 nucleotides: TGCAGTGCTAGAGATCAAGCGAGGGAAGAAGGGTTTTTT. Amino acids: CSARDQAREEGFF.

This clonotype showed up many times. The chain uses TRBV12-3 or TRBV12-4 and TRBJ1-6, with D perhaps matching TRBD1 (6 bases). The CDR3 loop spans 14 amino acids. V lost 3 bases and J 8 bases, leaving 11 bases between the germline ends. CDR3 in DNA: TGTGCCAGCAGTTTTACAGGGTTGGATTCACCCCTCCACTTT. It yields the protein CASSFTGLDSPLHF.

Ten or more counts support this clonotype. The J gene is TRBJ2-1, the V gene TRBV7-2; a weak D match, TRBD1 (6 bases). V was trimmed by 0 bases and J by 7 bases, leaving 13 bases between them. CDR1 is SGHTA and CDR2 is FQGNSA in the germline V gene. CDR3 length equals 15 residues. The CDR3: CASSLALGTGNEQFF. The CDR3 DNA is TGTGCCAGCAGCTTAGCGCTGGGAACAGGGAATGAGCAGTTCTTC.

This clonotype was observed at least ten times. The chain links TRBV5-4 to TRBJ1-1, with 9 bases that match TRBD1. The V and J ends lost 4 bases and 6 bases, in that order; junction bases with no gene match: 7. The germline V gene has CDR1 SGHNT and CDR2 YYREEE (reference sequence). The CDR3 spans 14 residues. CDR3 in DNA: TGTGCCAGCAGCACCCCCACAGGGGGCGCTGAAGCTTTCTTT. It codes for CASSTPTGGAEAFF.

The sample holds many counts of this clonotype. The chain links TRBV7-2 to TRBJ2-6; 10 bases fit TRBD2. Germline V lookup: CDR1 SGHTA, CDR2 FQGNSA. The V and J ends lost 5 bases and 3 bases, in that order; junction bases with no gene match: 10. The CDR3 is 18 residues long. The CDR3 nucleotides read TGTGCCAGCAGCCTCTCTAGCGGGAGTGTCTTTGGGGCCAACGTCCTGACTTTC. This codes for CASSLSSGSVFGANVLTF.